The 3 T cell receptor beta chains presented below share a single source sample, sequenced in a study of early T cells in non-severe SARS-CoV-2 infection. TCRdb ran MiXCR on the 5' RACE reads and lists one entry per CDR3 protein. The profile covers more than 50,000 distinct CDR3 sequences, with about 9.7% appearing a single time and under 5% taken by the ten largest. Sequencing input: whole blood. Receptors originate from an adult who was a healthcare worker with PCR-confirmed SARS-CoV-2 infection or an uninfected control (not recorded which).

A remark on this clonotype: A junction end diverges from the germline sequence, so it may reflect a read error. This chain uses TRBV11-2 with TRBJ1-2; D not certain. The CDR3 is made up of 10 amino acids. Germline CDR1 is SGHAT and CDR2 is FQNNGV. The CDR3 DNA reads TGTGCCAGCGGGTCCTTACTGTCGGCCTTC. Translating gives CASGSLLSAF. Based on the CDR3 plus reference TRBV11-2 and TRBJ1-2, the full variable domain is EAGVAQSPRYKIIEKRQSVAFWCNPISGHATLYWYQQILGQGPKLLIQFQNNGVVDDSQLPKDRFSAERLKGVDSTLKIQPAKLEDSAVYLCASGSLLSAFGSGTRLTVV.

CDR3 region: CASSLSSSGRAGELFF. Here the CDR3 DNA reads TGTGCCAGCAGCTTATCTTCTAGCGGGAGAGCCGGGGAGCTGTTTTTT. This chain connects TRBV7-9 to TRBJ2-2; 10 bases match TRBD2. The length of the CDR3 is 16 residues. Germline V gives CDR1 SEHNR, CDR2 FQNEAQ (reference sequence). The ends lost 2 bases at V and 6 bases at J; junction bases unmatched: 6.

This clonotype was counted ten times or more. This sequence joins TRBV5-4 and TRBJ1-1, with D unresolved. Germline V CDR1 and CDR2: SGHNT, YYREEE (reference sequence). V was cut by 1 base and J by 4 bases, with 11 bases left in between. The CDR3 spans 14 residues. The chain's CDR3 is CASSLLGSGTEAFF. The DNA of the CDR3 is TGTGCCAGCAGCTTGCTAGGAAGCGGCACTGAAGCTTTCTTT.